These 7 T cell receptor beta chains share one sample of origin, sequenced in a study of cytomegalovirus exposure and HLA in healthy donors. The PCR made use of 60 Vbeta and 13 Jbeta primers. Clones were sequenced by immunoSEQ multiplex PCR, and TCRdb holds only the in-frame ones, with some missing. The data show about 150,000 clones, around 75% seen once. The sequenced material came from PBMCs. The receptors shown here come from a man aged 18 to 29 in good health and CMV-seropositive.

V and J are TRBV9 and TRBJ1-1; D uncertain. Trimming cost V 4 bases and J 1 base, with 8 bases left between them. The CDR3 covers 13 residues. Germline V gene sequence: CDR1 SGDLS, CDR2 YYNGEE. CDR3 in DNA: TGTGCCAGCAGCCCTTCGGGGAACACTGAAGCTTTCTTT. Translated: CASSPSGNTEAFF.

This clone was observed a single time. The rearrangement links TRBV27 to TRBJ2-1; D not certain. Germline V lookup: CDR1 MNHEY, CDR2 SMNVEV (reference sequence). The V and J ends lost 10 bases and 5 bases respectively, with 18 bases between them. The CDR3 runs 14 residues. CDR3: CATAVAAVDNEQFF. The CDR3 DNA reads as TGTGCCACCGCAGTGGCCGCGGTGGACAATGAGCAGTTCTTC.

In DNA, the CDR3 is TGTGCCAGCAGTTTAAGCGGGGGGAGACAACGGGAGACCCAGTACTTC. This codes for CASSLSGGRQRETQYF. The V gene is TRBV28, the J gene TRBJ2-5; TRBD2 aligns across 9 bases. CDR3 length: 16 residues. Germline V gene sequence: CDR1 MDHEN, CDR2 SYDVKM. Unmatched junction bases numbered 9, after V lost 2 bases and J lost 5 bases.

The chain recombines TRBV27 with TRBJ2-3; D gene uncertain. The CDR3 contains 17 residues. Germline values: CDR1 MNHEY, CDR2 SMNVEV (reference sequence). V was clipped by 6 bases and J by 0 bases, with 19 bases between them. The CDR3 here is CASSELHNSLSTDTQYF. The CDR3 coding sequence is TGTGCCAGCAGCGAATTACACAATAGCCTGAGCACAGATACGCAGTATTTT.

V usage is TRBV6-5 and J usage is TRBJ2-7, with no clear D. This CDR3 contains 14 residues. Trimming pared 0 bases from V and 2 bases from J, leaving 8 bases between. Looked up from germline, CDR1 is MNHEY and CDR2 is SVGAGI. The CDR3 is CASSYSPTTYEQYF. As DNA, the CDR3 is TGTGCCAGCAGTTACTCGCCAACAACCTACGAGCAGTACTTC.

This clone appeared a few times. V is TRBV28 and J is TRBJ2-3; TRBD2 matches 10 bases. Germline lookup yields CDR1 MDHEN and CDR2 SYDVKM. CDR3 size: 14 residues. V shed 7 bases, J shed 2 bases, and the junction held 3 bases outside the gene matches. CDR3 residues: CASTSGRATDTQYF. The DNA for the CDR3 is TGTGCCAGCACAAGCGGGAGGGCCACAGATACGCAGTATTTT.

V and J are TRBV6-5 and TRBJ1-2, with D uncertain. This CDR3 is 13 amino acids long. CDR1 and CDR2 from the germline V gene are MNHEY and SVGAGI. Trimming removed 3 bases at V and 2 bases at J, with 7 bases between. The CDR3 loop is CASSYSSNYGYTF. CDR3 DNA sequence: TGTGCCAGCAGTTATTCAAGCAACTATGGCTACACCTTC.